This TCR beta chain comes out of a study of T cell repertoires in cytomegalovirus infection (dated by TCRdb to about 2019). A note on the overall study: The HLA type of each donor mattered for the analysis, because public TCR beta signatures pointed to carriage of CMV infection along with the matching HLA type.

About this clonotype itself: Its antigen remains undetermined. No base-level quality is on record; no much larger clone is a single base apart.

The full study reports these points: Carriers of CMV infection plus the relevant HLA type were discriminated by the cumulative frequency of public TCR beta family members in the study cohort and in an independent approximately 400-donor cohort. The ex vivo response was dominated by HLA-C-restricted CMV-specific TCR beta clonotypes, which also provided the single most frequent clonotype in two of eight donors.

CDR3 length: 14 amino acids, cysteine to phenylalanine. CDR3 DNA only is kept here, 42 bases in frame from base 1. CDR1 and CDR2, per the germline V gene (reference sequence), are LNHDA and SQIVND. Germline trimming: 6 bases from V, 2 bases from J; junction bases outside gene matches: 2. TCRdb lists the instrument as Illumina HiSeq 1500. Clones were called with MiXCR by TCRdb after fastp trimmed the public reads at Q25, and only in-frame beta chains were retained. CDR3 protein sequences are deduplicated, and each keeps its most common genes and DNA. This sample gives hundreds of thousands of distinct CDR3 sequences in total; approximately 24% of them show up just once. The ten largest clonotypes hold 7% to 9% of the sample.

Sequencing input: CD8+ T cells from PBMCs. This chain joins TRBV19 to TRBJ2-7, and 12 junctional nucleotides match TRBD2. The TCR originated in a human donor in good health (CMV status not recorded). Some clones in this sample may be carry-over from other donors' samples. The DNA is as follows: TGTGCCAGTAGCGCTAGCGGGGGGGCCTACGAGCAGTACTTC. Translated, it gives CASSASGGAYEQYF.